The 23 T cell receptor beta chains presented below share a single source sample, sequenced in a study of regulatory and conventional T cells in RAG deficiency. The sorted conventional CD4+ T cells were CD25-low and CD127-high, with genomic DNA sequenced. Clones were read by immunoSEQ multiplex PCR, and TCRdb kept only the in-frame ones, dropping some. The sample has about 30,000 clones; roughly 76% are singletons. The data were also submitted as part of a second study, on regulatory T cells. From that report: Primers: 52 TRBV forward and 13 TRBJ reverse.

Sequenced input: CD4+ effector T cells sorted from blood. The receptors stem from a human donor in good health.

For the CDR3, the DNA is TGTGCCAGCAGCGCTGGGCCGTCTGGGGCCAACGTCCTGACTTTC. Protein: CASSAGPSGANVLTF. The chain combines TRBV7-2 with TRBJ2-6, with D hard to call. CDR3 size: 15 residues. V lost 5 bases and J 1 base, leaving 9 bases between the germline ends. The germline V gene encodes CDR1 SGHTA and CDR2 FQGNSA.

This clone was counted once. The chain joins TRBV5-1 to TRBJ2-1, with 11 nucleotides matching TRBD2. Germline CDR1 reads SGHRS; CDR2 reads YFSETQ. V lost 2 bases and J lost 7; bases outside the gene matches: 8. CDR3 length: 16 amino acids. DNA of the CDR3: TGCGCCAGCAGCTTACTAGCGGGGGTGTTCCTGAATGAGCAGTTCTTC. It codes for CASSLLAGVFLNEQFF.

The CDR3 protein is CASSVTGTAANGYTF. Written as DNA, the CDR3 is TGTGCCAGCAGCGTTACCGGGACCGCCGCTAATGGCTACACCTTC. V usage is TRBV5-6 and J usage is TRBJ1-2; tentative D call: TRBD1 (5 bases). This CDR3 is built from 15 residues. V lost 4 bases and J lost 6, with 19 bases in between. Germline V CDR1 and CDR2: SGHDT, YYEEEE.

The genes are TRBV7-8 and TRBJ2-3; D is unresolved. V was trimmed by 5 bases and J by 5 bases, leaving 14 bases between them. Germline V lookup: CDR1 SGHVS, CDR2 FQNEAQ. This CDR3 region has 14 residues. The CDR3 nucleotides read TGTGCCAGCAGCACGGACCAACGGGTAGATACGCAGTATTTT. Amino acids: CASSTDQRVDTQYF.

The V gene is TRBV28, the J gene TRBJ2-4; possibly TRBD1 for D (6 bases). The germline V gene encodes CDR1 MDHEN and CDR2 SYDVKM. This CDR3 has 15 amino acids. V lost 5 bases and J lost 2, with 13 bases in between. This chain's CDR3 is CASSLLQGTKNIQYF. DNA of the CDR3: TGTGCCAGCAGTCTCCTACAGGGAACCAAAAACATTCAGTACTTC.

The J gene is TRBJ2-1, the V gene TRBV7-9; possible D gene TRBD1, 5 bases. Trimming removed 1 base at V and 2 bases at J, with 12 bases between. The length of the CDR3 is 16 residues. Germline V CDR1 and CDR2: SEHNR, FQNEAQ (reference sequence). The CDR3 sequence is CASSLEGRATYNEQFF. CDR3 sequence (DNA): TGTGCCAGCAGCTTAGAGGGCAGGGCCACCTACAATGAGCAGTTCTTC.

Only one count was recorded for this clone. The chain carries TRBV19 and TRBJ2-2; 10 bases match TRBD2. The CDR3 is 16 residues long. V was pared by 6 bases and J by 3 bases, with 7 bases of the junction left unmatched. Germline V gene data show CDR1 as LNHDA and CDR2 as SQIVND (reference sequence). The CDR3 is CASSSSSGGYTGELFF. The CDR3 nucleotides read TGTGCCAGTAGCTCCTCTAGCGGGGGTTACACCGGGGAGCTGTTTTTT. The full variable domain, its missing parts supplied by reference TRBV19 and TRBJ2-2, is DGGITQSPKYLFRKEGQNVTLSCEQNLNHDAMYWYRQDPGQGLRLIYYSQIVNDFQKGDIAEGYSVSREKKESFPLTVTSAQKNPTAFYLCASSSSSGGYTGELFFGEGSRLTVL.

The V and J genes are TRBV6-5 and TRBJ2-7; possible D gene TRBD2, 6 bases. Germline V gene lookup returns CDR1 MNHEY and CDR2 SVGAGI. The CDR3 totals 15 residues. Trimming removed 0 bases at V and 3 bases at J, with 12 bases between. CDR3 in DNA: TGTGCCAGCAGTTACTCGAGGAGGGAGAACTACGAGCAGTACTTC. This translates into CASSYSRRENYEQYF.

The V gene is TRBV5-1, the J gene TRBJ2-3; TRBD1 matches 7 bases. Unmatched junction bases numbered 7, after V lost 7 bases and J lost 2 bases. CDR1 and CDR2 from the germline V gene are SGHRS and YFSETQ. This CDR3 comprises 14 residues. The CDR3 protein is CASALGQLTDTQYF. The CDR3 DNA reads TGCGCCAGCGCACTGGGACAGCTCACAGATACGCAGTATTTT.

The chain joins TRBV30 to TRBJ2-5; the D gene is possibly TRBD1 (6 bases). Per the germline V gene, CDR1 is GTSNPN and CDR2 is SVGIG (reference sequence). The CDR3 contains 13 residues. The V end lost 1 base, the J end lost 2 bases, and 8 bases lay between the germline ends. The CDR3 bases are TGTGCCTGGAGTGGACAGGAACAAGAGACCCAGTACTTC. Translation: CAWSGQEQETQYF.

The rearrangement joins TRBV28 to TRBJ1-4; possible D gene TRBD1, 5 bases. The CDR3 is 16 amino acids. In germline, CDR1 is MDHEN, CDR2 SYDVKM. Trimming pared 4 bases from V and 4 bases from J, leaving 16 bases between. CDR3 protein: CASSSAGRGFNEKLFF. The CDR3 nucleotides read TGTGCCAGCAGTTCCGCCGGGAGGGGTTTTAATGAAAAACTGTTTTTT.

This clone was detected only once. The chain uses TRBV30 and TRBJ1-1; a weak D match, TRBD1 (5 bases). Germline assignment: CDR1 GTSNPN and CDR2 SVGIG (reference sequence). This CDR3 spans 14 amino acids. V was shortened by 4 bases and J by 2 bases, with 14 bases between the two germline ends. CDR3 coding DNA: TGTGCCTGGATGGGGGGAGGGCGTAACACTGAAGCTTTCTTT. It codes for CAWMGGGRNTEAFF.

This chain joins TRBV7-9 and TRBJ1-6, with a possible D match to TRBD1 (6 bases). Trimming removed 5 bases at V and 5 bases at J, with 19 bases between. Germline CDR1 and CDR2: SEHNR and FQNEAQ (reference sequence). The CDR3 extends over 17 amino acids. CDR3 residues: CASSIPRGGGHNSPLHF. The CDR3 nucleotides are TGTGCCAGCAGCATCCCAAGGGGCGGGGGCCATAATTCACCCCTCCACTTT.

This sequence joins TRBV5-6 and TRBJ2-3; 10 bases are shared with TRBD2. The CDR3 is made up of 18 amino acids. Germline loops: CDR1 SGHDT, CDR2 YYEEEE. J was trimmed by 2 bases and V by 4 bases; bases with no gene match: 13. The CDR3 coding sequence is TGTGCCAGCAGCCCGCAAGAGAGCGGGGGGGCCTTCACAGATACGCAGTATTTT. Translating gives CASSPQESGGAFTDTQYF.

V usage is TRBV5-4 and J usage is TRBJ2-7; 7 bases agree with TRBD1. With V trimmed by 7 bases and J by 5 bases, 12 bases remained unmatched. This CDR3 has 14 amino acids. CDR1 is SGHNT and CDR2 is YYREEE in the germline V gene (reference sequence). DNA for the CDR3: TGTGCCAGCGGAGGAAGGGGGCAGGGCCACGAGCAGTACTTC. It translates to CASGGRGQGHEQYF.

This clone was seen a single time. The chain combines TRBV19 with TRBJ2-1, with 12 bases aligning to TRBD2. The CDR3 length is 14 residues. With 7 bases clipped from V and 6 bases from J, the junction kept 4 bases outside the gene matches. Germline loops: CDR1 LNHDA, CDR2 SQIVND (reference sequence). The CDR3 nucleotides read TGTGCCAGTACGACTAGCGGGGGCCTCAATGAGCAGTTCTTC. Its protein product is CASTTSGGLNEQFF.

In its sample, this clone was seen a few times. This sequence joins TRBV30 and TRBJ1-2; D unresolved. The CDR3 contains 13 residues. Germline V gives CDR1 GTSNPN, CDR2 SVGIG (reference sequence). V was clipped by 0 bases and J by 6 bases, with 11 bases between them. For the CDR3, the DNA is TGTGCCTGGAGTGTACAGTCGGTAAATGGCTACACCTTC. Its protein product is CAWSVQSVNGYTF.

This chain links TRBV5-1 with TRBJ2-3; TRBD1 aligns across 8 bases. V was pared by 5 bases and J by 1 base, with 12 bases of the junction left unmatched. Germline V gene sequence: CDR1 SGHRS, CDR2 YFSETQ. CDR3 length: 17 amino acids. Here the CDR3 DNA reads TGCGCCAGCAGTCCACCTTCTCGGACAGGGCGCACAGATACGCAGTATTTT. This gives the protein CASSPPSRTGRTDTQYF. The full variable domain, rest sourced from reference TRBV5-1 and TRBJ2-3, is KAGVTQTPRYLIKTRGQQVTLSCSPISGHRSVSWYQQTPGQGLQFLFEYFSETQRNKGNFPGRFSGRQFSNSRSEMNVSTLELGDSALYLCASSPPSRTGRTDTQYFGPGTRLTVL.

This sequence joins TRBV5-4 and TRBJ2-3; D possibly matches TRBD1 or TRBD2 (5 bases each). This CDR3 contains 14 residues. Trimming took 1 base from V and 5 from J, leaving 11 bases between them. Germline V lookup: CDR1 SGHNT, CDR2 YYREEE (reference sequence). CDR3 in amino acids: CASSLTGHKDTQYF. CDR3 in DNA: TGTGCCAGCAGCTTGACGGGGCATAAAGATACGCAGTATTTT. The entire variable domain, with the rest obtained from reference TRBV5-4 and TRBJ2-3, is as follows: ETGVTQSPTHLIKTRGQQVTLRCSSQSGHNTVSWYQQALGQGPQFIFQYYREEENGRGNFPPRFSGLQFPNYSSELNVNALELDDSALYLCASSLTGHKDTQYFGPGTRLTVL.

This clone has more than one count but fewer than ten. The gene calls are TRBV10-1 and TRBJ2-3; D unclear. CDR3 length equals 13 residues. Germline lookup yields CDR1 WNHNN and CDR2 SYGVQD (reference sequence). V lost 3 bases, J lost 0 bases, and 4 bases lay in between. As DNA, the CDR3 is TGCGCCAGCAGTGAAAGTAGCACAGATACGCAGTATTTT. This translates into CASSESSTDTQYF.

V and J are TRBV9 and TRBJ1-2; D possibly corresponds to TRBD1 (6 bases). The CDR3 is made up of 11 amino acids. Germline values: CDR1 SGDLS, CDR2 YYNGEE. With 6 bases removed from V and 7 bases from J, the gap between germline ends came to 10 bases. The CDR3 nucleotides are TGTGCCAGCAACAGGGAGGGTGGCTACACCTTC. Protein product: CASNREGGYTF.

The chain is built from TRBV10-3 and TRBJ2-7; D is possibly TRBD1 (5 bases). CDR1 and CDR2 from the germline V gene are ENHRY and SYGVKD. The V and J ends lost 4 bases and 2 bases respectively, with 12 bases between them. This CDR3 region has 14 residues. The CDR3, as DNA: TGTGCCATCAGTGCCGACAGCCGAGCCTACGAGCAGTACTTC. Its translation: CAISADSRAYEQYF.

The rearrangement links TRBV19 to TRBJ2-6; the D call may be TRBD1 or TRBD2 (6 bases each). The CDR3 has 16 amino acids. Germline V gene sequence: CDR1 LNHDA, CDR2 SQIVND (reference sequence). The V and J ends lost 6 bases and 0 bases respectively, with 12 bases between them. This chain's CDR3 is CASRGGTLSGANVLTF. CDR3 nucleotide sequence: TGTGCCAGTAGAGGAGGGACACTCTCTGGGGCCAACGTCCTGACTTTC.